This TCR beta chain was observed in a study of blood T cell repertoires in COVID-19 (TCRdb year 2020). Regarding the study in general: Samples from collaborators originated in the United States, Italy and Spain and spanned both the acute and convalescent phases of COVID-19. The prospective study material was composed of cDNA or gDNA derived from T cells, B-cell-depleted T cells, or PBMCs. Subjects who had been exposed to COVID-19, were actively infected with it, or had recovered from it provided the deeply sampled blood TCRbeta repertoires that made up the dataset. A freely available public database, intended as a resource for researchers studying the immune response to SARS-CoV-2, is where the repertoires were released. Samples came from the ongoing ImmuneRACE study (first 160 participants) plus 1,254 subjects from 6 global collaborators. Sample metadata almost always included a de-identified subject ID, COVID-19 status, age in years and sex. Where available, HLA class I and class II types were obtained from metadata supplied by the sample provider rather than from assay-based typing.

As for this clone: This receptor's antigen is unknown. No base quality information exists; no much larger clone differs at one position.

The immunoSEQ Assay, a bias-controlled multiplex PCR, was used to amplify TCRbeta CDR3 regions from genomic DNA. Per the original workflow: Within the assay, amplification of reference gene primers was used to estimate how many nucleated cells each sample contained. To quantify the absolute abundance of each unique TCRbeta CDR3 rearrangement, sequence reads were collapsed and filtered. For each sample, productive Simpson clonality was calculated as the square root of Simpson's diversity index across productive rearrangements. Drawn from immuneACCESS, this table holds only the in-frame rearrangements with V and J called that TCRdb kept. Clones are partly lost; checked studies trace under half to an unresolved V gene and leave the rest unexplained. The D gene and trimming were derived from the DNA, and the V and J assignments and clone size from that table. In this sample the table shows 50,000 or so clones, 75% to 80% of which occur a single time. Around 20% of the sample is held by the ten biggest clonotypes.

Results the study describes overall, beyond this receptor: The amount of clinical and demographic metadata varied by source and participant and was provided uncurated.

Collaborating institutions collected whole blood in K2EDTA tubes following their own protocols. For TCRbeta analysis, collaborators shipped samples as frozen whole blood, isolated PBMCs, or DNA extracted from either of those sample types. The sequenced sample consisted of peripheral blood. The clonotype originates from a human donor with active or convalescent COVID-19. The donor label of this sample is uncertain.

The DNA is TGTGCCACCAGTGACCACAGATACGAGCAGTACTTC. This encodes CATSDHRYEQYF. Recombination linked TRBV24-1 to TRBJ2-7, with the D segment identity uncertain. The CDR3 covers 12 residues, taking in both the cysteine and the phenylalanine. Here the CDR3 DNA is all that survives: 36 bases in frame from base 1. The germline V gene specifies KGHDR as CDR1 and SFDVKD as CDR2. The trim is 4 bases for V and 4 bases for J, with a gap of 7 bases between the germline ends.